Listed below are T cell receptor beta chains from one sample, sequenced in a study of T cell repertoires in cytomegalovirus infection. Each CDR3 protein is one row after TCRdb ran MiXCR on the reads. The sample gives some 680,000 distinct CDR3 sequences, 35% of which show up once; 2.5% to 3% is in the top ten. Material for sequencing was PBMCs. All receptors come from a human donor in good health (CMV status not recorded). Some clones in this sample may be carry-over from other donors' samples. Both conserved end residues are part of each CDR3. D genes are given only for firm matches. Only part of the rows carry a size: once, few, many, or a class if the clone is expanded.

D gene: .; V gene: TRBV19; J gene: TRBJ2-7; clone size: .; CDR3 protein: CASSIRGVPYEQYF; CDR3 DNA: TGTGCCAGTAGTATTCGGGGTGTGCCCTACGAGCAGTACTTC
D gene: TRBD1; V gene: TRBV6-6; J gene: TRBJ1-4; clone size: .; CDR3 protein: CASSDRTGGTNEKLFF; CDR3 DNA: TGTGCCAGCAGTGACCGTACAGGGGGTACGAATGAAAAACTGTTTTTT
D gene: TRBD1; V gene: TRBV2; J gene: TRBJ1-6; clone size: .; CDR3 protein: CASSRDSNNSPLHF; CDR3 DNA: TGTGCCAGCAGCCGGGACAGTAATAATTCACCCCTCCACTTT
D gene: .; V gene: TRBV29-1; J gene: TRBJ2-6; clone size: many; CDR3 protein: CSAYTSGANVLTF; CDR3 DNA: TGCAGCGCCTACACCTCTGGGGCCAACGTCCTGACTTTC
D gene: .; V gene: TRBV7-9; J gene: TRBJ2-6; clone size: few; CDR3 protein: CASSLTGTRPSGANVLTF; CDR3 DNA: TGTGCCAGCAGCTTAACCGGGACAAGACCCTCTGGGGCCAACGTCCTGACTTTC
D gene: .; V gene: TRBV2; J gene: TRBJ2-2; clone size: few; CDR3 protein: CASSESTAGELFF; CDR3 DNA: TGTGCCAGCAGTGAAAGTACTGCCGGGGAGCTGTTTTTT
D gene: .; V gene: TRBV7-2; J gene: TRBJ2-3; clone size: .; CDR3 protein: CASSFSGGGQCF; CDR3 DNA: TGTGCCAGCAGCTTCAGCGGCGGTGGGCAGTGTTTT
D gene: .; V gene: TRBV29-1; J gene: TRBJ1-1; clone size: few; CDR3 protein: CSVEDWGQGTEAFF; CDR3 DNA: TGCAGCGTTGAAGACTGGGGGCAGGGGACTGAAGCTTTCTTT
D gene: .; V gene: TRBV5-1; J gene: TRBJ2-7; clone size: .; CDR3 protein: CASSLEARDEQYF; CDR3 DNA: TGCGCCAGCAGCTTGGAGGCCAGGGACGAGCAGTACTTC
D gene: .; V gene: TRBV7-8; J gene: TRBJ1-6; clone size: many; CDR3 protein: CASRAQGRLTYNSPLHF; CDR3 DNA: TGTGCCAGCAGGGCACAGGGAAGGTTGACCTATAATTCACCCCTCCACTTT
D gene: TRBD2; V gene: TRBV19; J gene: TRBJ2-3; clone size: .; CDR3 protein: CASSMVRGADTQYF; CDR3 DNA: TGTGCCAGTAGTATGGTCCGGGGGGCAGATACGCAGTATTTT
D gene: TRBD1; V gene: TRBV19; J gene: TRBJ1-1; clone size: .; CDR3 protein: CASSSERDRGMREAFF; CDR3 DNA: TGTGCCAGTAGTAGCGAAAGGGACAGGGGAATGAGAGAAGCTTTCTTT
D gene: TRBD2; V gene: TRBV27; J gene: TRBJ2-1; clone size: .; CDR3 protein: CASSRTSGRAAYNEQFF; CDR3 DNA: TGTGCCAGCAGTCGGACTAGCGGGAGGGCCGCCTACAATGAGCAGTTCTTC
D gene: TRBD2; V gene: TRBV7-9; J gene: TRBJ2-4; clone size: few; CDR3 protein: CASSSGLAGARTAKNIQYF; CDR3 DNA: TGTGCCAGCAGCTCCGGACTAGCGGGGGCCCGGACGGCCAAAAACATTCAGTACTTC
D gene: .; V gene: TRBV7-9; J gene: TRBJ2-3; clone size: .; CDR3 protein: CASSLSGGGPDTQYF; CDR3 DNA: TGTGCCAGCAGCTTAAGCGGCGGAGGGCCAGATACGCAGTATTTT